These 31 T cell receptor beta chains came from one sample sequenced in a study of early T cells in non-severe SARS-CoV-2 infection. MiXCR, applied by TCRdb to the 5' RACE reads, yields one record per CDR3 protein. The profile covers some 96,000 distinct CDR3 sequences, with about 12% appearing a single time and about 2.3% taken by the ten largest. Material: whole blood. The receptors here all came from an adult who was a healthcare worker with PCR-confirmed SARS-CoV-2 infection or an uninfected control (not recorded which).

This clonotype was found many times. This rearrangement joins TRBV28 to TRBJ2-5; TRBD1 matches 11 bases. The V gene's germline CDR1 is MDHEN and CDR2 SYDVKM. The CDR3 covers 15 residues. V gave up 4 bases and J gave up 5 bases; unmatched junction bases: 6. CDR3 sequence reads: CASSSPGQGGETQYF. The CDR3, as DNA: TGTGCCAGCAGTTCTCCGGGACAGGGGGGTGAGACCCAGTACTTC. The full variable domain, its missing parts supplied by reference TRBV28 and TRBJ2-5, is DVKVTQSSRYLVKRTGEKVFLECVQDMDHENMFWYRQDPGLGLRLIYFSYDVKMKEKGDIPEGYSVSREKKERFSLILESASTNQTSMYLCASSSPGQGGETQYFGPGTRLLVL.

This clonotype was seen repeatedly, ten times or more. The V and J genes are TRBV29-1 and TRBJ2-5, with TRBD1 as a possible D gene (5 bases). Germline V lookup: CDR1 SQVTM, CDR2 ANQGSEA. Trimming took off 1 base at V and 3 bases at J, with 9 bases between the two ends. The CDR3 extends over 13 amino acids. The CDR3 DNA reads as TGCAGCGTTGAAGGCAGGGAAAAAGAGACCCAGTACTTC. It yields the protein CSVEGREKETQYF. The full variable domain, its missing parts supplied by reference TRBV29-1 and TRBJ2-5, is SAVISQKPSRDICQRGTSLTIQCQVDSQVTMMFWYRQQPGQSLTLIATANQGSEATYESGFVIDKFPISRPNLTFSTLTVSNMSPEDSSIYLCSVEGREKETQYFGPGTRLLVL.

This clonotype was counted at least ten times. The rearrangement joins TRBV19 to TRBJ2-7, with 9 bases aligning to TRBD1. Germline V CDR1 and CDR2: LNHDA, SQIVND (reference sequence). V gave up 2 bases and J gave up 5 bases; unmatched junction bases: 4. CDR3 length: 14 residues. The DNA of the CDR3 is TGTGCCAGTAGTATAAGCCGGGACAGGGACGAGCAGTACTTC. Its protein is CASSISRDRDEQYF.

The chain combines TRBV2 with TRBJ2-1, with 7 bases fitting TRBD2. V lost 5 bases to trimming and J lost 6 bases; unmatched junction nucleotides: 16. CDR3 length: 17 residues. Germline loops: CDR1 SNHLY, CDR2 FYNNEI. CDR3 nucleotide sequence: TGTGCCAGCAGTCTAAGGCCCGGGACTCCGGGGGGCAATGAGCAGTTCTTC. Its translation is CASSLRPGTPGGNEQFF.

This clonotype has ten or more counts. This chain links TRBV7-9 with TRBJ2-7; TRBD1 aligns across 8 bases. CDR1 is SEHNR and CDR2 is FQNEAQ in the germline V gene (reference sequence). This CDR3 region has 14 residues. The V and J ends lost 5 bases and 5 bases, in that order; junction bases with no gene match: 8. CDR3 region: CASSTRTGQHEQYF. In DNA, the CDR3 is TGTGCCAGCAGCACCCGGACAGGGCAGCACGAGCAGTACTTC.

This clonotype was observed a handful of times. The chain combines TRBV20-1 with TRBJ2-2; either TRBD1 or TRBD2 may supply D (5 bases each). The CDR3 is made up of 15 amino acids. V shed 1 base and J shed 2 bases, with 11 bases lying between them. CDR1 DFQATT and CDR2 SNEGSKA come from the germline V gene (reference sequence). CDR3 bases: TGCAGTGCTAGAGGGGGACGGACCAACACCGGGGAGCTGTTTTTT. It specifies CSARGGRTNTGELFF.

As DNA, the CDR3 is TGTGCCAGCAGCCCAGCTAGGGGTAATTCACCCCTCCACTTT. Protein product: CASSPARGNSPLHF. This chain connects TRBV3-1 to TRBJ1-6; a possible D gene is TRBD1 (5 bases). This CDR3 contains 14 residues. Germline lookup yields CDR1 LGHDT and CDR2 YNNKEL (reference sequence). Between the trimmed V and J ends, which lost 4 bases and 6 bases, there was a span of 10 bases.

The table lists this clonotype with many counts. The rearrangement uses TRBV5-1 and TRBJ2-3, with D tentatively TRBD1 or TRBD2 (5 bases each). The V and J ends lost 0 bases and 4 bases respectively, with 18 bases between them. Germline V gene lookup returns CDR1 SGHRS and CDR2 YFSETQ. This CDR3 region has 17 residues. For the CDR3, the DNA is TGCGCCAGCAGCTTGGGCTGGGGCGGAGGTGATTCAGATACGCAGTATTTT. Its translation: CASSLGWGGGDSDTQYF.

In this sample, this clonotype turned up many times. The chain carries TRBV20-1 and TRBJ2-2; a possible D gene is TRBD1 (5 bases). CDR1 is DFQATT and CDR2 is SNEGSKA in the germline V gene (reference sequence). The length of the CDR3 is 14 residues. Trimming removed 5 bases at V and 1 base at J, with 11 bases between. Written as DNA, the CDR3 is TGCAGTGCTCAGGGAAGGGAGAACACCGGGGAGCTGTTTTTT. Residues: CSAQGRENTGELFF.

V and J are TRBV28 and TRBJ2-7, with 7 bases lining up with TRBD2. V was pared by 8 bases and J by 5 bases, with 18 bases of the junction left unmatched. The CDR3 has 16 residues. Germline lookup yields CDR1 MDHEN and CDR2 SYDVKM. The CDR3 region is CASVPPRRGGLDEQYF. DNA of the CDR3: TGTGCCAGCGTCCCCCCCCGGAGGGGAGGGTTAGACGAGCAGTACTTC.

This sequence joins TRBV5-5 and TRBJ2-1, with 8 bases lining up with TRBD2. In germline, CDR1 is SGHKS, CDR2 YYEKEE (reference sequence). The CDR3 totals 16 residues. V trimming: 4 bases; J trimming: 0 bases; junction bases outside the gene matches: 6. The CDR3 loop is CASSPIAGTSYNEQFF. The CDR3 DNA is TGTGCCAGCAGCCCTATAGCGGGGACCTCCTACAATGAGCAGTTCTTC.

This clonotype showed up many times. The chain recombines TRBV20-1 with TRBJ2-1; 8 positions agree with TRBD2. The V gene end was trimmed by 0 bases and the J gene end by 7 bases; junction bases not matched to a gene: 8. The CDR3 length is 15 residues. In germline, CDR1 is DFQATT, CDR2 SNEGSKA (reference sequence). The CDR3 DNA follows: TGCAGTGCTAGAGATCCGGGACGGGGGGGAAATGAGCAGTTCTTC. Translating it yields CSARDPGRGGNEQFF.

The chain carries TRBV2 and TRBJ1-2; 10 positions match TRBD1. CDR1 and CDR2 from the germline V gene are SNHLY and FYNNEI. The CDR3 extends over 16 amino acids. With 4 bases clipped from V and 2 bases from J, the junction kept 7 bases outside the gene matches. The CDR3 protein is CASSAWGTGANYGYTF. Written as DNA, the CDR3 is TGTGCCAGCAGTGCCTGGGGGACAGGGGCGAACTATGGCTACACCTTC.

This clonotype was seen at least ten times. This chain connects TRBV29-1 to TRBJ2-7; D gene unclear. Germline CDR1 SQVTM, CDR2 ANQGSEA. CDR3 length: 11 amino acids. Trimming took off 2 bases at V and 0 bases at J, with 2 bases between the two ends. DNA of the CDR3: TGCAGCGTTGAAAACTCCTACGAGCAGTACTTC. Protein sequence: CSVENSYEQYF.

This clonotype was seen ten or more times. The V and J genes are TRBV20-1 and TRBJ2-7; D is unclear. This CDR3 contains 15 residues. Germline V gene lookup returns CDR1 DFQATT and CDR2 SNEGSKA (reference sequence). Trimming removed 4 bases from V and 3 bases from J, with 19 bases in between. The CDR3 DNA sequence: TGCAGTGCTAACCCCACTACGGCTTTGGGCTACGAGCAGTACTTC. It specifies CSANPTTALGYEQYF.

The rearrangement links TRBV20-1 to TRBJ1-6, with D maybe TRBD1 (5 bases). CDR3 size: 14 residues. The V gene lost 4 bases and the J gene lost 8 bases, with 15 bases spanning the gap. Germline V gene data show CDR1 as DFQATT and CDR2 as SNEGSKA (reference sequence). The CDR3 bases are TGCAGTGCTACGCGGGGAGGGGTAGATTCACCCCTCCACTTT. It encodes CSATRGGVDSPLHF.

This clonotype was detected ten times or more. The rearrangement joins TRBV6-2 or TRBV6-3 to TRBJ1-6; D is ambiguous. The CDR3 totals 13 residues. Germline V lookup: CDR1 MNHEY, CDR2 SVGEGT. Trimming shortened V by 2 bases and J by 8 bases, and 7 bases separated the two germline ends. The CDR3 sequence is CASSYHLDSPLHF. Written as DNA, the CDR3 is TGTGCCAGCAGTTACCATTTGGATTCACCCCTCCACTTT.

The chain combines TRBV27 with TRBJ2-1; D is possibly TRBD1 (6 bases). The CDR3 totals 12 residues. V was pared by 8 bases and J by 10 bases, with 15 bases between. CDR1 MNHEY and CDR2 SMNVEV come from the germline V gene (reference sequence). The CDR3 sequence is CASGRPRGEQFF. The CDR3 DNA is TGTGCCAGCGGCCGGCCGAGGGGGGAGCAGTTCTTC.

This clonotype was observed a few times. The rearrangement uses TRBV7-8 and TRBJ1-6; D is undetermined. The ends were cut back, 1 base at V and 4 bases at J, with 5 bases in the middle. Germline V lookup: CDR1 SGHVS, CDR2 FQNEAQ. The CDR3 totals 14 residues. CDR3 in amino acids: CASSLVGYNSPLHF. The CDR3 nucleotides read TGTGCCAGCAGCTTAGTCGGTTATAATTCACCCCTCCACTTT.

This clonotype was counted at least ten times. The genes are TRBV7-6 and TRBJ2-5; D remains unclear. The CDR3 loop spans 12 amino acids. V lost 5 bases, J lost 0 bases, and 4 bases lay in between. Germline lookup yields CDR1 SGHVS and CDR2 FNYEAQ. The CDR3 protein is CASSPYQETQYF. In nucleotides, the CDR3 is TGTGCCAGCAGCCCGTACCAAGAGACCCAGTACTTC.

This clonotype was seen at least ten times. This chain joins TRBV5-1 and TRBJ2-2, with a possible D match to TRBD1 (6 bases). The V and J ends lost 4 bases and 4 bases respectively, with 14 bases between them. The germline gives CDR1 SGHRS, CDR2 YFSETQ. CDR3 length: 15 residues. CDR3 residues: CASSPQGRTTGELFF. The CDR3 nucleotides read TGCGCCAGCAGCCCACAGGGTCGGACCACCGGGGAGCTGTTTTTT.

This clonotype was seen at least ten times. The chain joins TRBV6-5 to TRBJ1-1, with D unresolved. CDR1 and CDR2 (germline): MNHEY, SVGAGI. Trimming cost V 8 bases and J 0 bases, with 10 bases left between them. The CDR3 runs 13 residues. The DNA for the CDR3 is TGTGCCAGCTACCCCCCACTGAACACTGAAGCTTTCTTT. The encoded protein is CASYPPLNTEAFF.

There are a few counts of this clonotype. This sequence joins TRBV6-5 and TRBJ2-5; D gene unclear. Trimming took 6 bases from V and 5 from J, leaving 10 bases between them. The CDR3 totals 12 residues. CDR1 and CDR2 (germline): MNHEY, SVGAGI. CDR3 amino acids: CASRALDETQYF. CDR3 in DNA: TGTGCCAGCAGGGCGCTTGACGAGACCCAGTACTTC.

This clonotype has a handful of counts. The rearrangement joins TRBV29-1 to TRBJ2-3, with D perhaps given as TRBD1 or TRBD2 (5 bases each). The CDR3 runs to 15 residues. Germline CDR1 reads SQVTM; CDR2 reads ANQGSEA. Trimming stripped 5 bases from V and 2 bases from J, with 17 bases between. The CDR3 nucleotides read TGCAGCGTTAACCCCGGGACCTCAGCCACAGATACGCAGTATTTT. Its protein product is CSVNPGTSATDTQYF.

This rearrangement joins TRBV15 to TRBJ1-6; the D is unclear. Germline CDR1 LNHNV, CDR2 YYDKDF (reference sequence). Trimming pared 11 bases from V and 5 bases from J, leaving 16 bases between. The CDR3 has 14 residues. The CDR3 loop reads CASSGDLHNSPLHF. CDR3 bases: TGTGCCTCTTCCGGCGACCTCCATAATTCACCCCTCCACTTT.

This clonotype has just a few counts. The CDR3 DNA is TGCAGCGTTGAAGATTGGGGGACAGGGAATGGCTACACCTTC. Protein sequence: CSVEDWGTGNGYTF. The chain has TRBV29-1 and TRBJ1-2; 9 bases map to TRBD1. Germline V gene data show CDR1 as SQVTM and CDR2 as ANQGSEA. V lost 0 bases to trimming and J lost 6 bases; unmatched junction nucleotides: 5. The CDR3 covers 14 residues.

This clonotype occurred many times. The gene calls are TRBV7-8 and TRBJ2-5; a weak D match, TRBD2 (7 bases). CDR1 is SGHVS and CDR2 is FQNEAQ in the germline V gene. V was cut by 5 bases and J by 2 bases, with 12 bases left in between. The CDR3 is made up of 14 amino acids. The CDR3 spells CASSREGGQETQYF. CDR3 nucleotide sequence: TGTGCCAGCAGCCGCGAGGGGGGGCAAGAGACCCAGTACTTC.

This clonotype was found a few times. The V and J genes are TRBV23-1 and TRBJ2-7, with D perhaps assigned TRBD1 or TRBD2 (5 bases each). TRBV23-1 is reported as an ORF; its role is uncertain. Trimming removed 3 bases from V and 0 bases from J, with 27 bases in between. The CDR3 runs 20 residues. The CDR3 loop is CASSQLHGTQVSGSSYEQYF. The CDR3 region has the DNA TGCGCCAGCAGTCAGCTCCACGGGACGCAAGTTTCGGGGAGCTCCTACGAGCAGTACTTC.

This clonotype is a singleton in its sample. The chain is built from TRBV10-3 and TRBJ1-3, with D possibly matching TRBD1 (6 bases). CDR1 ENHRY and CDR2 SYGVKD come from the germline V gene. CDR3 length equals 18 residues. The V and J ends lost 4 bases and 3 bases respectively, with 22 bases between them. The CDR3 bases are TGTGCCATCAGTGGGCACAGGGAACGCCAGAATCATGGAAACACCATATATTTT. This codes for CAISGHRERQNHGNTIYF.

This clonotype was picked up many times. V usage is TRBV3-1 and J usage is TRBJ2-3, with 7 nucleotides matching TRBD1. The V and J ends lost 4 bases and 2 bases, in that order; junction bases with no gene match: 12. The CDR3 spans 17 residues. CDR1 and CDR2 from the germline V gene are LGHDT and YNNKEL (reference sequence). CDR3 protein: CASSLVIRGRITDTQYF. The CDR3 DNA is TGTGCCAGCAGCCTAGTAATAAGGGGGCGGATCACAGATACGCAGTATTTT.

This clonotype was counted a few times. The chain employs TRBV5-1 and TRBJ1-1; no clear D. Germline lookup yields CDR1 SGHRS and CDR2 YFSETQ. The CDR3 spans 13 residues. The V end was cut by 4 bases, the J end by 7 bases, with 14 bases between. Written as DNA, the CDR3 is TGCGCCAGCAGCCGTACGGGGTACAGTGAAGCTTTCTTT. It encodes CASSRTGYSEAFF. The variable domain in full, with the rest retrieved from reference TRBV5-1 and TRBJ1-1, is KAGVTQTPRYLIKTRGQQVTLSCSPISGHRSVSWYQQTPGQGLQFLFEYFSETQRNKGNFPGRFSGRQFSNSRSEMNVSTLELGDSALYLCASSRTGYSEAFFGQGTRLTVV.